This T cell receptor beta chain stems from a study of blood T cell repertoires in COVID-19 (dated by TCRdb to 2019 to 2021). Looking at the study overall: Samples from collaborators originated in the United States, Italy and Spain and spanned both the acute and convalescent phases of COVID-19. The prospective study material was composed of cDNA or gDNA derived from T cells, B-cell-depleted T cells, or PBMCs. Subjects who had been exposed to COVID-19, were actively infected with it, or had recovered from it provided the deeply sampled blood TCRbeta repertoires that made up the dataset. The repertoires were made available in a free public database intended to serve as a resource for research on the immune response to SARS-CoV-2. Samples were obtained from the ongoing ImmuneRACE study (first 160 participants) and from 1,254 subjects provided by 6 global collaborators. Sample metadata almost always included a de-identified subject ID, COVID-19 status, age in years and sex. HLA class I and class II types, where available, came from metadata supplied by the sample provider rather than from assay-based typing. Study-wide conclusions, independent of this receptor: The quantity of clinical and demographic metadata differed by source and by participant and was supplied without curation.

Collaborating institutions collected whole blood in K2EDTA tubes following their own protocols. Collaborator samples were shipped for TCRbeta analysis as frozen whole blood, isolated PBMCs, or DNA extracted from either sample type. Trimming accounts for 4 bases at V and 4 bases at J, while the number of junction bases matched to no gene is 16. The CDR3, from cysteine to phenylalanine, totals 19 residues. The CDR3 DNA has 57 bases and is translated from base 1. CDR1 and CDR2, looked up from the germline V gene, are SQVTM and ANQGSEA. TCRbeta CDR3 regions were amplified from genomic DNA by means of the immunoSEQ Assay, a bias-controlled multiplex PCR. In the authors' own workflow: The number of nucleated cells in each sample was estimated from the amplification of reference gene primers within the assay. To quantify the absolute abundance of each unique TCRbeta CDR3 rearrangement, sequence reads were collapsed and filtered. Productive Simpson clonality was computed per sample as the square root of Simpson's diversity index over productive rearrangements. As stored in TCRdb, this immuneACCESS dataset retains in-frame rearrangements with V and J assigned. A fraction of the clones does not appear; measured against another copy, unresolved V genes explain less than half of the discrepancy, and the remainder lacks a known reason. From that table come the V and J calls and clone size; the DNA was used to work out D and trimming. The sample table holds 200,000 or so clones, of which approximately 82% were seen once. 6.9% of the sample comes from the top ten.

This clone turned up a few times. No cognate antigen has been identified for it. No base quality values were provided; no much bigger clone lies one nucleotide off. The chain employs TRBV29-1 and TRBJ2-3, with 14 junctional bases fitting TRBD2. This receptor was taken from a human donor with acute or convalescent COVID-19. The donor label of this sample is uncertain. Material for sequencing was peripheral blood. CDR3 region: CSVVGTSGSFAHGADTQYF. The DNA is as follows: TGCAGCGTTGTTGGGACTAGCGGGAGTTTCGCACACGGGGCAGATACGCAGTATTTT.